The subject of this entry is one T cell receptor beta chain. What it binds is not known. Specified treatment: oral pan-JAK inhibitor, 5-10 mg twice daily. Specimens obtained from alopecia areata patients comprised lesional scalp punch biopsies and peripheral blood. This specimen belongs to a study of CD8+ T cells in alopecia areata. Study-level findings and limits: Given one nonresponder, whether baseline CD8+ expansion relates to response remains uncertain. Scalp lesions, especially in alopecia totalis/universalis, had higher clonality than normal scalp.

The CDR3 extends over 16 amino acids. The J segment lost 6 bases and the V segment lost 1 base, leaving 12 bases of the junction unmatched. CDR1 and CDR2 from the germline V gene are MNHNY and SVGAGI (reference sequence). RNA was extracted and reverse transcribed into cDNA as the sequencing template. Measured with immunoSEQ multiplex PCR; TCRdb has only the in-frame clones, and not every one. This table has approximately 6,900 clones, around 70% appearing once. This chain connects TRBV6-6 to TRBJ2-7; 7 nucleotides align to TRBD1. The TCR originated in a human donor with alopecia areata. The material was skin, obtained at week 4, from a patient treated with tofacitinib. CDR3 residues: CASSYLEGALLGEQYF. DNA for the CDR3: TGTGCCAGCAGTTACTTAGAGGGGGCGCTTCTAGGCGAGCAGTACTTC.